These 23 T cell receptor beta chains were all obtained from the same sample, sequenced in a study of blood T cell repertoires in COVID-19. The repertoire was sequenced with immunoSEQ multiplex PCR; TCRdb's copy has only in-frame clones and lacks some. The sample has under 150,000 clones; around 85% are singletons. Sequences were obtained from peripheral blood. These receptors originate from a woman aged 55-70 years with COVID-19, enrolled during active disease.

The gene calls are TRBV19 and TRBJ2-7; maybe TRBD2 (5 bases). CDR3 length: 13 residues. In germline, CDR1 is LNHDA, CDR2 SQIVND (reference sequence). The V end lost 5 bases, the J end lost 4 bases, and 12 bases lay between the germline ends. Written as DNA, the CDR3 is TGTGCCAGTAGTCGAGGGCTTTTGTACGAGCAGTACTTC. Translation: CASSRGLLYEQYF.

The chain couples TRBV6-6 to TRBJ1-1; weak D call: TRBD1 (6 bases). The CDR3 loop spans 16 amino acids. The germline gives CDR1 MNHNY, CDR2 SVGAGI (reference sequence). Trimming removed 0 bases at V and 5 bases at J, with 16 bases between. The DNA for the CDR3 is TGTGCCAGCAGTTACTCGAGTCTGGGGGCTTATACTGAAGCTTTCTTT. Its translation is CASSYSSLGAYTEAFF.

V and J are TRBV4-1 and TRBJ2-2, with 7 bases lining up with TRBD2. V trimming: 5 bases; J trimming: 4 bases; junction bases outside the gene matches: 4. The CDR3 is made up of 14 amino acids. Per germline, CDR1 MGHRA and CDR2 YSYEKL. CDR3: CASSDLAATGELFF. DNA of the CDR3: TGCGCCAGCAGCGATCTAGCGGCCACCGGGGAGCTGTTTTTT.

This chain uses TRBV6-5 with TRBJ2-7; D call uncertain. CDR1 MNHEY and CDR2 SVGAGI come from the germline V gene. This CDR3 is 12 amino acids long. Trimming pared 0 bases from V and 4 bases from J, leaving 4 bases between. The CDR3 sequence: CASSYSPYEQYF. Here the CDR3 DNA reads TGTGCCAGCAGTTACTCCCCTTACGAGCAGTACTTC.

This sequence joins TRBV3-1 (or the pseudogene TRBV3-2) and TRBJ1-2, with 8 bases lining up with TRBD1. V was pared by 1 base and J by 6 bases, with 4 bases of the junction left unmatched. Germline loops: CDR1 LGHDT, CDR2 YNNKEL (reference sequence). CDR3 length: 14 amino acids. The CDR3 DNA follows: TGTGCCAGCAGCCAAGTCGGGACAGGTGATGGCTACACCTTC. Residues: CASSQVGTGDGYTF.

The chain combines TRBV7-2 with TRBJ1-1, with 7 positions matching TRBD1. V was clipped by 5 bases and J by 3 bases; unmatched bases: 3. Per the germline V gene, CDR1 is SGHTA and CDR2 is FQGNSA. The CDR3 totals 13 residues. The CDR3 region has the DNA TGTGCCAGCAGCCGGACAGGCGACACTGAAGCTTTCTTT. Protein product: CASSRTGDTEAFF.

V gene TRBV6-2 or TRBV6-3 combines with J gene TRBJ1-2, with 8 bases lining up with TRBD1. The CDR3 has 14 amino acids. Looked up from germline, CDR1 is MNHEY and CDR2 is SVGEGT. J lost 6 bases, V lost 0 bases, and 3 bases had no gene match. DNA for the CDR3: TGTGCCAGCAGTTACTCGGGGACAGGTCATGGCTACACCTTC. Encoded protein: CASSYSGTGHGYTF.

The chain recombines TRBV3-1 (or the pseudogene TRBV3-2) with TRBJ1-1; a possible D gene is TRBD1 (5 bases). CDR1 LGHDT and CDR2 YNNKEL come from the germline V gene (reference sequence). The germline V and J ends were trimmed by 1 base and 0 bases, with 9 bases remaining between them. The CDR3 runs 15 residues. The CDR3 loop is CASSQGSGMNTEAFF. The CDR3 region has the DNA TGTGCCAGCAGCCAAGGATCAGGGATGAACACTGAAGCTTTCTTT.

The chain uses TRBV6-1 and TRBJ1-1; D not resolved. Germline CDR1 reads MNHNS; CDR2 reads SASEGT. V was shortened by 0 bases and J by 4 bases, with 6 bases between the two germline ends. This CDR3 region has 13 residues. The CDR3 region has the DNA TGTGCCAGCAGTGAAGCAGGGAGCACTGAAGCTTTCTTT. It yields the protein CASSEAGSTEAFF.

The chain is built from TRBV3-1 (or the pseudogene TRBV3-2) and TRBJ2-7, with 7 bases lining up with TRBD1. The CDR3 runs 15 residues. The germline gives CDR1 LGHDT, CDR2 YNNKEL (reference sequence). Losses at the gene ends were 0 bases for V and 7 bases for J; bases not matched to a gene: 9. The CDR3 nucleotides read TGTGCCAGCAGCCAAGATGGCGAGGGGGCAAGGGAGCAGTACTTC. This codes for CASSQDGEGAREQYF.

The V and J genes are TRBV5-1 and TRBJ1-1; tentatively, D is TRBD1 (6 bases). The CDR3 covers 14 residues. Germline V gene data show CDR1 as SGHRS and CDR2 as YFSETQ. With 4 bases removed from V and 11 bases from J, the gap between germline ends came to 21 bases. The CDR3, as DNA: TGCGCCAGCAGCCCAGGGACATCCGGGTTGGGCGCTTTCTTT. Translating gives CASSPGTSGLGAFF.

V usage is TRBV5-4 and J usage is TRBJ1-4; 7 bases line up with TRBD1. V dropped 3 bases and J dropped 4; count of bases not matched to a gene: 6. There are 15 residues in the CDR3. Germline V gene data show CDR1 as SGHNT and CDR2 as YYREEE (reference sequence). The CDR3 DNA is TGTGCCAGCAGCTCAAACAGGGGCGGTAATGAAAAACTGTTTTTT. Amino acid sequence: CASSSNRGGNEKLFF.

The CDR3 loop reads CASSPSSVTEAFF. In DNA form, the CDR3 reads TGTGCCAGCAGCCCGTCGTCAGTCACTGAAGCTTTCTTT. This sequence joins TRBV5-8 and TRBJ1-1; D is uncertain. The ends were cut back, 4 bases at V and 4 bases at J, with 11 bases in the middle. The CDR3 runs 13 residues. CDR1 SGHTS and CDR2 YDEGEE come from the germline V gene.

This chain links TRBV5-6 with TRBJ1-1, with D unclear. Germline CDR1 reads SGHDT; CDR2 reads YYEEEE. CDR3 length equals 16 residues. V was trimmed by 2 bases and J by 0 bases, leaving 14 bases between them. The CDR3 coding sequence is TGTGCCAGCAGCTTTCTCCAGTTGGTCATGAACACTGAAGCTTTCTTT. Residues: CASSFLQLVMNTEAFF.

The chain uses TRBV7-2 and TRBJ2-5; the D gene is possibly TRBD2 (6 bases). CDR1 is SGHTA and CDR2 is FQGNSA in the germline V gene. This CDR3 spans 13 amino acids. V lost 4 bases and J 4 bases, leaving 10 bases between the germline ends. For the CDR3, the DNA is TGTGCCAGCAGCTATAGCGGTGGAGAGACCCAGTACTTC. This gives the protein CASSYSGGETQYF.

J is TRBJ2-2 and V is TRBV5-1, with 9 bases matching TRBD1. Germline V gene sequence: CDR1 SGHRS, CDR2 YFSETQ. The J segment lost 5 bases and the V segment lost 4 bases, leaving 9 bases of the junction unmatched. The CDR3 spans 16 residues. The CDR3 here is CASSPRGQGTTGELFF. The CDR3 bases are TGCGCCAGCAGCCCTAGGGGACAGGGTACGACCGGGGAGCTGTTTTTT.

This chain uses TRBV18 with TRBJ1-1; 10 nucleotides match TRBD1. Germline CDR1 is KGHSH and CDR2 is LQKENI. J gave up 4 bases and V 3 bases, and 5 bases lay outside the gene matches. This CDR3 region has 15 residues. The DNA of the CDR3 is TGTGCCAGCTCACCGGGACAGGGGACTCTCACTGAAGCTTTCTTT. It encodes CASSPGQGTLTEAFF.

V usage is TRBV6-2 or TRBV6-3 and J usage is TRBJ2-3; no firm D call. V was pared by 4 bases and J by 4 bases, with 9 bases between. The CDR3 contains 13 residues. CDR1 MNHEY and CDR2 SVGEGT come from the germline V gene. CDR3 coding DNA: TGTGCCAGCAGTTTAAGTGCAGCAGATACGCAGTATTTT. This translates into CASSLSAADTQYF.

This clone was observed a handful of times. The genes are TRBV6-5 and TRBJ2-7, with a possible D match to TRBD2 (5 bases). CDR3 length equals 11 residues. Germline values: CDR1 MNHEY, CDR2 SVGAGI. V was trimmed by 10 bases and J by 4 bases, leaving 11 bases between them. CDR3 residues: CATSLSYEQYF. The CDR3 nucleotides are TGTGCCACTAGCCTTTCTTACGAGCAGTACTTC.

The gene calls are TRBV6-5 and TRBJ1-1; the D gene is possibly TRBD1 (5 bases). Germline V CDR1 and CDR2: MNHEY, SVGAGI. CDR3 size: 15 residues. V was clipped by 6 bases and J by 1 base, with 15 bases between them. The CDR3 loop is CASRTQARGNTEAFF. CDR3 coding DNA: TGTGCCAGCAGGACCCAAGCAAGGGGGAACACTGAAGCTTTCTTT.

This chain joins TRBV5-4 and TRBJ2-3; 10 bases agree with TRBD1. The CDR3 is 16 amino acids. V was pared by 5 bases and J by 4 bases, with 10 bases of the junction left unmatched. The germline V gene encodes CDR1 SGHNT and CDR2 YYREEE (reference sequence). In DNA, the CDR3 is TGTGCCAGCAGAATGACCGGGACAGGGGTTTCAGATACGCAGTATTTT. Protein: CASRMTGTGVSDTQYF.

The chain couples TRBV3-1 (or the pseudogene TRBV3-2) to TRBJ1-2; D is perhaps TRBD1 (6 bases). CDR1 LGHDT and CDR2 YNNKEL come from the germline V gene (reference sequence). The length of the CDR3 is 15 residues. Trimming removed 4 bases from V and 8 bases from J, with 20 bases in between. The CDR3 DNA sequence: TGTGCCAGCAGCCCTCGGACAGTTGGCATCAAGGGCTACACCTTC. Protein sequence: CASSPRTVGIKGYTF.

The V call is TRBV28, the J call TRBJ2-7; weak D call: TRBD1 (6 bases). Trimming cost V 3 bases and J 6 bases, with 21 bases left between them. CDR1 is MDHEN, CDR2 SYDVKM, per germline. The CDR3 spans 16 residues. In DNA form, the CDR3 reads TGTGCCAGCAGTTTGGCTGGGATATCGGTCAGGGGCGAGCAGTACTTC. It encodes CASSLAGISVRGEQYF.